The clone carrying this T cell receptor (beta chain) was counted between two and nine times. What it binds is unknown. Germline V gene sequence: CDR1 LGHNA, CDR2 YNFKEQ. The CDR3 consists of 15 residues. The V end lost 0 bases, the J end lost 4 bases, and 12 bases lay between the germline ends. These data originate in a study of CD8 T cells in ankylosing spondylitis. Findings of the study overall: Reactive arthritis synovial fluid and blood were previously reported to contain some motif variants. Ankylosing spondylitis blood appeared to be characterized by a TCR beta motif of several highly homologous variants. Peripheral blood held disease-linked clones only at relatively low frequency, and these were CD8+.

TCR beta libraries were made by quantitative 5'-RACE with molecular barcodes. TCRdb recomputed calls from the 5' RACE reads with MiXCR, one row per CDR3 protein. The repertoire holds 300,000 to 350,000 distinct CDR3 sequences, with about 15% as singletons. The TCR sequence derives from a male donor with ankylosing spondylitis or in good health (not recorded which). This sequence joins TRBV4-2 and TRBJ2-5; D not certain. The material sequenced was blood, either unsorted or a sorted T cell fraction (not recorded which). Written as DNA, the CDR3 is TGTGCCAGCAGCCAAGATGTTCGGTTTCCAGAGACCCAGTACTTC. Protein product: CASSQDVRFPETQYF.